This T cell receptor beta chain was sequenced during a study of cytomegalovirus exposure and HLA in healthy donors. TCRdb's table, derived via immunoSEQ multiplex PCR, lists solely in-frame clones and lacks some. The sample holds almost 200,000 clones, around 80% seen once. CDR3 size: 14 residues. The germline gives CDR1 SGHRS, CDR2 YFSETQ. Trimming cost V 0 bases and J 0 bases, with 6 bases left between them. Worth noting for this clone: Other DNA sequences in the same sample also yield this CDR3.

The clonotype originates from a young woman in good health and CMV-seronegative. The sample comprised PBMCs. This sequence joins TRBV5-1 and TRBJ1-2; a weak D match, TRBD1 (6 bases). The CDR3 protein is CASSLDRANYGYTF. DNA of the CDR3: TGCGCCAGCAGCTTGGACAGGGCTAACTATGGCTACACCTTC.